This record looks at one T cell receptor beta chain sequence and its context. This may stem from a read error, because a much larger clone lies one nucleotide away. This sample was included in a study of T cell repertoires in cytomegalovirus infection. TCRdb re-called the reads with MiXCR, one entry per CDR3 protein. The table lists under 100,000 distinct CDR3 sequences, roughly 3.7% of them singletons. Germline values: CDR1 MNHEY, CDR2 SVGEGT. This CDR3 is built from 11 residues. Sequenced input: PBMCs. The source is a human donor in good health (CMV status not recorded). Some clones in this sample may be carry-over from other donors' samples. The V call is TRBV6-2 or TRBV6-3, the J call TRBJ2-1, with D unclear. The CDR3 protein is CASSVGGEQLF. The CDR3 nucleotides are TGTGCCAGCAGTGTTGGCGGTGAGCAGCTCTTC.